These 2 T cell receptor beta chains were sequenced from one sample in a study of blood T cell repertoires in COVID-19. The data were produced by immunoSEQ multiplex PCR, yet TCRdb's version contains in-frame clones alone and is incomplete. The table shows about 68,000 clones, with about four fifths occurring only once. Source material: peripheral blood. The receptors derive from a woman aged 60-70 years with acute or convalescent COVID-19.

In DNA, the CDR3 is TGTGCCAGCTCACAGTCAGGGTCCTACTCTGGAAACACCATATATTTT. It is translated as CASSQSGSYSGNTIYF. The rearrangement joins TRBV18 to TRBJ1-3, with TRBD1 as a possible D gene (5 bases). V was shortened by 4 bases and J by 0 bases, with 13 bases between the two germline ends. This CDR3 has 16 amino acids. CDR1 is KGHSH and CDR2 is LQKENI in the germline V gene. Full variable domain (missing parts from reference TRBV18 and TRBJ1-3): NAGVMQNPRHLVRRRGQEARLRCSPMKGHSHVYWYRQLPEEGLKFMVYLQKENIIDESGMPKERFSAEFPKEGPSILRIQQVVRGDSAAYFCASSQSGSYSGNTIYFGEGSWLTVV.

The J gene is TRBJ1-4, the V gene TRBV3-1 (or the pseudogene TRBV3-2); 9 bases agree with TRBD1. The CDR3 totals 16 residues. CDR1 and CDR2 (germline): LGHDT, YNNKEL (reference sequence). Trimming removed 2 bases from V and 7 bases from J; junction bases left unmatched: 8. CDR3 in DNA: TGTGCCAGCAGCCAAATTCCGGGACAGGGAGGTGAAAAACTGTTTTTT. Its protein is CASSQIPGQGGEKLFF.